This is a list of T cell receptor beta chains from one sample in a study of blood T cell repertoires in COVID-19. The method was immunoSEQ multiplex PCR; TCRdb's version includes in-frame clones alone and lacks a portion of them. The repertoire consists of just over 150,000 clones, with 75% to 90% occurring once and the leading ten covering around 2.5%. The sequenced sample was peripheral blood. These receptors originate from a woman aged 70 to 79 with acute or convalescent COVID-19. Both conserved end residues are part of each CDR3. Each record gives: V gene, CDR3 protein.

v_gene: TRBV19
CDR3aa: CAVAETGVRSPLHF

v_gene: TRBV18
CDR3aa: CASFAVSSYNSPLHF

v_gene: TRBV2
CDR3aa: CAGAGGLAGVTFTDTQYF

v_gene: TRBV4-1
CDR3aa: CASSQGLAGDYEQYF

v_gene: TRBV2
CDR3aa: CASKKTGGDSNQPQHF

v_gene: TRBV4-2
CDR3aa: CASSQNLRDRGSYGYTF

v_gene: TRBV7-9
CDR3aa: CASSLANRASPLHF

v_gene: TRBV19
CDR3aa: CASSINGGHEQYF

v_gene: TRBV5-1
CDR3aa: CASSLRQGISEAFF

v_gene: TRBV7-2
CDR3aa: CASSLAGTGDYGYTF

v_gene: TRBV9
CDR3aa: CASSVASGRDTQYF